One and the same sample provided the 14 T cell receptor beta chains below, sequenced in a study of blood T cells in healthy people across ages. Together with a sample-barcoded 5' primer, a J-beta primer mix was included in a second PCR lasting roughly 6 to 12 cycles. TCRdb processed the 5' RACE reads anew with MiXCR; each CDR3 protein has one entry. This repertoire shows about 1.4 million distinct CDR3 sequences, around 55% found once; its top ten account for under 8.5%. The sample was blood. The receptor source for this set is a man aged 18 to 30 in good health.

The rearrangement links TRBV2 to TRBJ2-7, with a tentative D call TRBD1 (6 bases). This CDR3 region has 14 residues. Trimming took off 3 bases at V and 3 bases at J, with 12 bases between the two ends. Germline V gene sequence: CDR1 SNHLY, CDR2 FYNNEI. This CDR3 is CASSDGRGNYEQYF. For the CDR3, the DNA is TGTGCCAGCAGTGATGGCAGGGGAAACTACGAGCAGTACTTC.

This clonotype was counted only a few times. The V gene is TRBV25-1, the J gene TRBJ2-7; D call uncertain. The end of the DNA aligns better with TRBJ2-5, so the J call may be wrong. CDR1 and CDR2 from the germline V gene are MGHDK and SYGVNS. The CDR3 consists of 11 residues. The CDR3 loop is CASGSGETQYF. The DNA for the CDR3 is TGTGCCAGCGGCTCGGGAGAGACCCAGTACTTC.

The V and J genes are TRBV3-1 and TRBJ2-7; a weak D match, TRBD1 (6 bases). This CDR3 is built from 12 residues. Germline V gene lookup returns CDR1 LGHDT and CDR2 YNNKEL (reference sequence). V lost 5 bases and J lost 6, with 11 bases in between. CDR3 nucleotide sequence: TGTGCCAGCAGCAACCCAGGGGCCGAGCAGTACTTC. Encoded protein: CASSNPGAEQYF.

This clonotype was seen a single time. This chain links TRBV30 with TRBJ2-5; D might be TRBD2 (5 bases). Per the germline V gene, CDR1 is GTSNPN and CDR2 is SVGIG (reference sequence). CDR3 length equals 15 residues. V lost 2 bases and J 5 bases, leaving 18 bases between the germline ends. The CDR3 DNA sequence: TGTGCCTGGAGTCGGGCAAAGGGATCGGGGGAGACCCAGTACTTC. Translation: CAWSRAKGSGETQYF.

The CDR3 loop is CASSRAQGEAFF. The DNA for the CDR3 is TGTGCCAGCAGCCGTGCCCAGGGTGAAGCTTTCTTT. The rearrangement links TRBV7-9 to TRBJ1-1; a possible D gene is TRBD1 (5 bases). There are 12 residues in the CDR3. From germline, CDR1 is SEHNR and CDR2 FQNEAQ (reference sequence). V shed 5 bases and J shed 7 bases, with 11 bases lying between them.

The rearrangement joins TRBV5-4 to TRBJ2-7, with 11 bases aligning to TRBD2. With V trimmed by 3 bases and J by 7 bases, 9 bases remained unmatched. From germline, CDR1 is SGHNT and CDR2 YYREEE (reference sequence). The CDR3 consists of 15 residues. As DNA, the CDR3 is TGTGCCAGCAGCTCCCTGACTAGCGGGAATAGTGAGCAGTACTTC. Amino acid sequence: CASSSLTSGNSEQYF.

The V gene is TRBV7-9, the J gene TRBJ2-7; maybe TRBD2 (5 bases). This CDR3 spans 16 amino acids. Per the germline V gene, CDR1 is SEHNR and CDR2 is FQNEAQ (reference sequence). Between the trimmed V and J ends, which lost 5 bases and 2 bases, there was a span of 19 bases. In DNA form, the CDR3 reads TGTGCCAGCAGCGCCATCTCGAGCGGAGCCCCCTACGAGCAGTACTTC. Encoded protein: CASSAISSGAPYEQYF.

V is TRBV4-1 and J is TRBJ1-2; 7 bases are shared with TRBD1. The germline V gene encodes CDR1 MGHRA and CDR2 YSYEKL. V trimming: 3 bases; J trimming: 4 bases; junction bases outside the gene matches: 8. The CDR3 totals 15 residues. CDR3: CASSQNRGNFYGYTF. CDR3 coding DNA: TGCGCCAGCAGCCAGAACAGGGGAAACTTCTATGGCTACACCTTC.

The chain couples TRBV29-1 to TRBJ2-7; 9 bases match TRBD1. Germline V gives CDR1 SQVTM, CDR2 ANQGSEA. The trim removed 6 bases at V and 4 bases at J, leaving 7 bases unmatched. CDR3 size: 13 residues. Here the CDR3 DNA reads TGCAGCGTCGAGGACAGGGGCGGGTACGAGCAGTACTTC. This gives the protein CSVEDRGGYEQYF.

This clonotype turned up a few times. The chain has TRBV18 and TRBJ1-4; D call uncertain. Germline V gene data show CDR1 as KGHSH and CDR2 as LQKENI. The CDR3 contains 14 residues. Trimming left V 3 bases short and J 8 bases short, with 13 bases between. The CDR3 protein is CASSPRRAGEKLFF. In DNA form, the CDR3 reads TGTGCCAGCTCACCTCGGAGGGCTGGGGAAAAACTGTTTTTT.

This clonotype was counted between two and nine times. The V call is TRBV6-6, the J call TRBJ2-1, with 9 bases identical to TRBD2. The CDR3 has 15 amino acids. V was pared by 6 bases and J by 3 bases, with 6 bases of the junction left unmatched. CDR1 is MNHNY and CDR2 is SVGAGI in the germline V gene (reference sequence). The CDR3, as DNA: TGTGCCAGCAGGGTAGCGGGAGAAGGCTACAATGAGCAGTTCTTC. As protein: CASRVAGEGYNEQFF.

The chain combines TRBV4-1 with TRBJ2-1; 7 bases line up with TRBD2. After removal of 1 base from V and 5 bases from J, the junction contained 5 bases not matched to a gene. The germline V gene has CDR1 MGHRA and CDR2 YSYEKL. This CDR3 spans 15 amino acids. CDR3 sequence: CASSQAREGNNEQFF. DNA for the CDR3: TGCGCCAGCAGCCAAGCGAGGGAGGGTAACAATGAGCAGTTCTTC.

The CDR3 DNA is TGCGCCAGCAGCGGACAGGGGCCGCGGTCCATTCAGTACTTC. Its protein is CASSGQGPRSIQYF. This chain uses TRBV10-1 with TRBJ2-4; 9 nucleotides match TRBD1. V was pared by 6 bases and J by 9 bases, with 9 bases of the junction left unmatched. This CDR3 comprises 14 residues. Germline V gene sequence: CDR1 WNHNN, CDR2 SYGVQD (reference sequence).

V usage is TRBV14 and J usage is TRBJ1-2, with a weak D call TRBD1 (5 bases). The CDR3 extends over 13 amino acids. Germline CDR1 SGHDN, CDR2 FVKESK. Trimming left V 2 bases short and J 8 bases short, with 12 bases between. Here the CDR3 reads CASSQQGVSGYTF. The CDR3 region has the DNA TGTGCCAGCAGCCAACAGGGAGTGAGCGGCTACACCTTC.